This T cell receptor (beta chain) stems from a study of beta chain features in type 1 diabetes. General study findings and limits: Naive, central memory and Treg TCRB repertoires appeared more alike in patients than in healthy donors. Reduced insertions and increased deletions marked VDJ junctions in type 1 diabetes patients.

Germline CDR1 is MDHEN and CDR2 is SYDVKM. Trimming removed 5 bases at V and 0 bases at J, with 17 bases between. The CDR3 loop spans 17 amino acids. Expressed TCRB transcripts were sequenced because the isolated RNA had all been reverse transcribed beforehand. Generated by immunoSEQ multiplex PCR, the TCRdb table keeps only in-frame clones and is missing some. The sample yields about 340,000 clones, 8% seen once. About this clone itself: Its antigen is undetermined.

Input material: central memory CD4+ T cells from blood. The chain combines TRBV28 with TRBJ2-1; D unresolved. The TCR comes from a woman between 18 and 29 years old in good health. The CDR3 protein is CASSPGRGLGSYNEQFF. In DNA form, the CDR3 reads TGTGCCAGCAGTCCGGGTCGTGGGTTAGGCTCCTACAATGAGCAGTTCTTC.